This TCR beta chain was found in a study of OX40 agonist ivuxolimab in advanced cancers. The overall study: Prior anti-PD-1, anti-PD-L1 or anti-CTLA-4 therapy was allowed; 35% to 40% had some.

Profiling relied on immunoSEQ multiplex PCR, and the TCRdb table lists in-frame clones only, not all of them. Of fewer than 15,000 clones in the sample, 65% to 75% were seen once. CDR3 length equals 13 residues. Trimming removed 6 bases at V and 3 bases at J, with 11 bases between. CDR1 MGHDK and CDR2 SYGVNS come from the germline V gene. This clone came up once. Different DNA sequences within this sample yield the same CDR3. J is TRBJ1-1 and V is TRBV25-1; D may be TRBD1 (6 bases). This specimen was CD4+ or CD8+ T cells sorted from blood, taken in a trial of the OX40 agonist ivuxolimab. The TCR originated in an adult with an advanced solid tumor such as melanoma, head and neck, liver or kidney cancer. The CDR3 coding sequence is TGTGCCAGCAGAAGGGGGGGATACACTGAAGCTTTCTTT. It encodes CASRRGGYTEAFF.